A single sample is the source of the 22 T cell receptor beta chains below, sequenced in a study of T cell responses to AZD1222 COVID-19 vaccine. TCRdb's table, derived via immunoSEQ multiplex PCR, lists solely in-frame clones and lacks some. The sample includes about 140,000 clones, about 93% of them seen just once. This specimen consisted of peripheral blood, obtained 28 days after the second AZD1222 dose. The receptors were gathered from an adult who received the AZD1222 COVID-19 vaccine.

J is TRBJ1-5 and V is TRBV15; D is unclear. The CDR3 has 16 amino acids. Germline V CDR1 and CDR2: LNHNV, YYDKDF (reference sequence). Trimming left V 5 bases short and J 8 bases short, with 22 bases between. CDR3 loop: CATSPNRAGAGEPQHF. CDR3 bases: TGTGCCACCAGCCCAAATCGGGCAGGCGCCGGAGAGCCCCAGCATTTT. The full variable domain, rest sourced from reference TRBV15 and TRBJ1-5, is DAMVIQNPRYQVTQFGKPVTLSCSQTLNHNVMYWYQQKSSQAPKLLFHYYDKDFNNEADTPDNFQSRRPNTSFCFLDIRSPGLGDTAMYLCATSPNRAGAGEPQHFGDGTRLSIL.

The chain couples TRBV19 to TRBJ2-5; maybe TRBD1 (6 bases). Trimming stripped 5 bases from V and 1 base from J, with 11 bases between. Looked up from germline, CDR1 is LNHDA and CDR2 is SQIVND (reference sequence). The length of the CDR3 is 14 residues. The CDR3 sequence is CASSEQTGQETQYF. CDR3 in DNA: TGTGCCAGTAGTGAGCAGACAGGCCAAGAGACCCAGTACTTC.

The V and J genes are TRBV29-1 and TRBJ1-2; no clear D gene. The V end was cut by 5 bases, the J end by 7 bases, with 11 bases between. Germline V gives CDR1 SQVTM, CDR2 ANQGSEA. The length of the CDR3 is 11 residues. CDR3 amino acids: CSVKTEGGYTF. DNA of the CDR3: TGCAGCGTTAAGACCGAAGGTGGCTACACCTTC.

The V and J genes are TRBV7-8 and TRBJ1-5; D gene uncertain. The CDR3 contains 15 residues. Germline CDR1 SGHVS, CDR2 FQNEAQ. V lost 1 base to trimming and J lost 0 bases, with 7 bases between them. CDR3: CASSLGSFSNQPQHF. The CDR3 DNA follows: TGTGCCAGCAGCTTAGGCAGCTTTAGCAATCAGCCCCAGCATTTT.

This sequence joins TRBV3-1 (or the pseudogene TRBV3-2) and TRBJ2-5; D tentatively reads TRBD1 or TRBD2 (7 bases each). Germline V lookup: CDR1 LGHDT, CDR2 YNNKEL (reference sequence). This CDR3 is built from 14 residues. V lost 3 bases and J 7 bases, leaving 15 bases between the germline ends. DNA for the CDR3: TGTGCCAGCAGCCACACCTCAGGGGGGGGGACCCAGTACTTC. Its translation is CASSHTSGGGTQYF.

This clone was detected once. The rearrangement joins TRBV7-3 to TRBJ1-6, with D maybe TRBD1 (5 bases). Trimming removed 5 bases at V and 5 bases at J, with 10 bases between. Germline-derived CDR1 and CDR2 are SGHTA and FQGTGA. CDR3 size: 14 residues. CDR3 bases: TGTGCCAGCAGCGGAGTCAGGGATAATTCACCCCTCCACTTT. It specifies CASSGVRDNSPLHF.

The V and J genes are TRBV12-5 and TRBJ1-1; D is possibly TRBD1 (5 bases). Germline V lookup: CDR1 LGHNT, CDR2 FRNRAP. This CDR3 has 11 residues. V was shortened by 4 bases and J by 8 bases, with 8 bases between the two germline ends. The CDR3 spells CASGSSGEAFF. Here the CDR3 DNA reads TGTGCTAGTGGTTCATCAGGGGAAGCTTTCTTT.

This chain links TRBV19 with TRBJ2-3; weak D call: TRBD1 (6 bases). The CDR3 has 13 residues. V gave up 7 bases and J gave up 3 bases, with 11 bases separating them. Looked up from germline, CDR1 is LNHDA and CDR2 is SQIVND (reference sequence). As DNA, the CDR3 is TGTGCCAGTATGGGTACAGGGACAGATACGCAGTATTTT. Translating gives CASMGTGTDTQYF. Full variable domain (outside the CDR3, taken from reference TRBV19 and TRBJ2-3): DGGITQSPKYLFRKEGQNVTLSCEQNLNHDAMYWYRQDPGQGLRLIYYSQIVNDFQKGDIAEGYSVSREKKESFPLTVTSAQKNPTAFYLCASMGTGTDTQYFGPGTRLTVL.

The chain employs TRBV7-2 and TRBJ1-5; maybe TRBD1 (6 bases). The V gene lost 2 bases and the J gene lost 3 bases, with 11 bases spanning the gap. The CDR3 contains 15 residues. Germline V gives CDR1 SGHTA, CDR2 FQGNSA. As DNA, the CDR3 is TGTGCCAGCAGCTTAAGTACAGGGCCCAATCAGCCCCAGCATTTT. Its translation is CASSLSTGPNQPQHF.

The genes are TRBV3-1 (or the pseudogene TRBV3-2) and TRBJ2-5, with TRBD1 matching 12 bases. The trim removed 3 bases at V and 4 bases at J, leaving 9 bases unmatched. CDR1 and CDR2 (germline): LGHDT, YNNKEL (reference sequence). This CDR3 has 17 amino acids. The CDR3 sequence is CASSHTGTGGAGETQYF. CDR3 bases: TGTGCCAGCAGCCACACAGGGACAGGGGGCGCGGGAGAGACCCAGTACTTC.

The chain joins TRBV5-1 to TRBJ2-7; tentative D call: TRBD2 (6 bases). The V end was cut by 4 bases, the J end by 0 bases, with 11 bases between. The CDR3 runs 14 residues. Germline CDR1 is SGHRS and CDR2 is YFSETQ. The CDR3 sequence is CASSPGLGSYEQYF. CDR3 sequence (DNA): TGCGCCAGCAGCCCGGGACTTGGCTCCTACGAGCAGTACTTC.

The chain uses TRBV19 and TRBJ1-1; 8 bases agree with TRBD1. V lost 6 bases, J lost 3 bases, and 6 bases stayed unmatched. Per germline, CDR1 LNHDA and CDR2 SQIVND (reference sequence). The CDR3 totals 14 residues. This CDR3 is CASSLGQGYTEAFF. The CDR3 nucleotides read TGTGCCAGTAGCCTCGGACAGGGCTACACTGAAGCTTTCTTT.

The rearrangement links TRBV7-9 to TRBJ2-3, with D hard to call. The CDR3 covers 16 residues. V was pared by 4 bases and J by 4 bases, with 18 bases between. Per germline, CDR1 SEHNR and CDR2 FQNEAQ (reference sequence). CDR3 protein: CASSSPVVASSDTQYF. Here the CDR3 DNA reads TGTGCCAGCAGCTCACCAGTAGTCGCTAGTTCAGATACGCAGTATTTT.

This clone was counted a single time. CDR3 residues: CSVGDRAEAFF. The CDR3 DNA reads as TGCAGCGTAGGAGACAGGGCTGAAGCTTTCTTT. V is TRBV29-1 and J is TRBJ1-1, with 7 bases lining up with TRBD1. Per the germline V gene, CDR1 is SQVTM and CDR2 is ANQGSEA. V dropped 6 bases and J dropped 6; count of bases not matched to a gene: 4. CDR3 length: 11 residues.

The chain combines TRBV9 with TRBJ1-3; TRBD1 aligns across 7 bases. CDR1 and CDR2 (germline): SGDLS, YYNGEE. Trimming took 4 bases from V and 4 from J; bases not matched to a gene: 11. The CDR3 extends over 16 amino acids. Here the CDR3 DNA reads TGTGCCAGCAGCATTACGACAGGGATATCCGGAAACACCATATATTTT. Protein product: CASSITTGISGNTIYF.

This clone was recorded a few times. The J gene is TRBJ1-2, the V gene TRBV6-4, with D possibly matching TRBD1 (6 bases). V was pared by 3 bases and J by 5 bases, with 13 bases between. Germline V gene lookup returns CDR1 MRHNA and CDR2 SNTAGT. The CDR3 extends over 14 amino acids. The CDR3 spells CASSEGGAAYGYTF. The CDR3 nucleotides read TGTGCCAGCAGTGAAGGGGGGGCGGCTTATGGCTACACCTTC.

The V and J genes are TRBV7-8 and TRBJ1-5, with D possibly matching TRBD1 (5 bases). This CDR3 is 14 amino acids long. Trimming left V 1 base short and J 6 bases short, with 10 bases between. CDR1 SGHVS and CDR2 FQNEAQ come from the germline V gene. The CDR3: CASSLVGGGQPQHF. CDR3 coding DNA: TGTGCCAGCAGCTTAGTAGGCGGGGGTCAGCCCCAGCATTTT.

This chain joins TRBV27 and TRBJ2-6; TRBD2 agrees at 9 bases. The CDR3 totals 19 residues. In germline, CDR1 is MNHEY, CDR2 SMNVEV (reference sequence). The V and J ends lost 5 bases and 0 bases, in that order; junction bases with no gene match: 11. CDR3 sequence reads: CASSPYLAGTYSGANVLTF. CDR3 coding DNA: TGTGCCAGCAGTCCCTATCTAGCGGGGACTTACTCTGGGGCCAACGTCCTGACTTTC.

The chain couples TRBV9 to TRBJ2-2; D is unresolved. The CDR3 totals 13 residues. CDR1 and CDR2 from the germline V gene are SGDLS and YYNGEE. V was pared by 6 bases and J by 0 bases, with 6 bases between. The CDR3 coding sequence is TGTGCCAGCAACTTTCCGAACACCGGGGAGCTGTTTTTT. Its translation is CASNFPNTGELFF.

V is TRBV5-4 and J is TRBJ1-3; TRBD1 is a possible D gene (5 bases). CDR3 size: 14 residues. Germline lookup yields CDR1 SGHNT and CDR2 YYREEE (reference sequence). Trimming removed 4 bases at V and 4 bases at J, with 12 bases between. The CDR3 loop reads CASSQGPGGNTIYF. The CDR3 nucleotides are TGTGCCAGCAGCCAGGGCCCCGGGGGAAACACCATATATTTT. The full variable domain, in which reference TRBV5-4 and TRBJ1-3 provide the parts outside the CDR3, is ETGVTQSPTHLIKTRGQQVTLRCSSQSGHNTVSWYQQALGQGPQFIFQYYREEENGRGNFPPRFSGLQFPNYSSELNVNALELDDSALYLCASSQGPGGNTIYFGEGSWLTVV.

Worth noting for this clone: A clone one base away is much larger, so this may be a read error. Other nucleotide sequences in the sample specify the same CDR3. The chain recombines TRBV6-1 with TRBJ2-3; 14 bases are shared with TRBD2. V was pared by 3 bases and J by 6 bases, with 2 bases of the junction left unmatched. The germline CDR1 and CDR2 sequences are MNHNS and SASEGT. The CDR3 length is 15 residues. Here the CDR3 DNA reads TGTGCCAGCAGTGAGACTAGCGGGGGGGCCGATACGCAGTATTTT. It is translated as CASSETSGGADTQYF.

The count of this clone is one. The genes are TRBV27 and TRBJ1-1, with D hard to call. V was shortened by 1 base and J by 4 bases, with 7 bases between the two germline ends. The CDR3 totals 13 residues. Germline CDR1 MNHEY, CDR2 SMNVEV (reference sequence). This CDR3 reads CASSLWWATEAFF. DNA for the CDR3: TGTGCCAGCAGTTTATGGTGGGCCACTGAAGCTTTCTTT.